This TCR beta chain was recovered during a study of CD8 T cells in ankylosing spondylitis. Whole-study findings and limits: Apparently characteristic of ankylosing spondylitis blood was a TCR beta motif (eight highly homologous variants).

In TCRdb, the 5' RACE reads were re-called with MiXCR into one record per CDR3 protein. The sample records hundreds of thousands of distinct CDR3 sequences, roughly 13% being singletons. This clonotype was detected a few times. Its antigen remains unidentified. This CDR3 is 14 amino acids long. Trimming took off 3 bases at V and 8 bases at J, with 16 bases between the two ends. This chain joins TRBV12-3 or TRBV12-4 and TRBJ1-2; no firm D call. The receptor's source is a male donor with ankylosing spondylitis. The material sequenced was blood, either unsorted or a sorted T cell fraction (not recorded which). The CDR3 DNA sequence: TGTGCCAGCAGTTTCGACCGTTCCGAGGAGGGCTACACCTTC. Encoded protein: CASSFDRSEEGYTF.